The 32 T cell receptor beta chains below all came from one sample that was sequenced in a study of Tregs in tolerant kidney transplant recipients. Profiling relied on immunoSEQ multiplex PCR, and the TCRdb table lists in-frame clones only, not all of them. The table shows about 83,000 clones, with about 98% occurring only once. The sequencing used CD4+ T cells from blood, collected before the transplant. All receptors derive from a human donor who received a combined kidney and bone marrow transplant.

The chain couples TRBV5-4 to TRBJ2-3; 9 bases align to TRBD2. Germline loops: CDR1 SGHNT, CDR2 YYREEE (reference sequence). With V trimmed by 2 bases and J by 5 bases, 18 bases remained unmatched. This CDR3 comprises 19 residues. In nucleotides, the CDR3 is TGTGCCAGCAGCTTAGGCCATCCGACTAGCGGACTCCTTAGAGATACGCAGTATTTT. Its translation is CASSLGHPTSGLLRDTQYF.

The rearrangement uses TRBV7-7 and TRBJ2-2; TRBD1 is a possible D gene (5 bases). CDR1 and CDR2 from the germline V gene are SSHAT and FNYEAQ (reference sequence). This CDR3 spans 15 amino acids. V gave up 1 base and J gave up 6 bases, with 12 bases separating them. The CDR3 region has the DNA TGTGCCAGCAGCTTAGGGAAGGGGTTCGCCGGGGAGCTGTTTTTT. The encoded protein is CASSLGKGFAGELFF.

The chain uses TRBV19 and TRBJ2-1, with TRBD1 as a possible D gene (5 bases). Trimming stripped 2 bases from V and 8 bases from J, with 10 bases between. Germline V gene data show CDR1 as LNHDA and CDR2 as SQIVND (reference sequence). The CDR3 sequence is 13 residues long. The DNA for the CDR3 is TGTGCCAGTAGTATACGGTCCAGGGATGAGCAGTTCTTC. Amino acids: CASSIRSRDEQFF. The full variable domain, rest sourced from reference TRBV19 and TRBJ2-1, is DGGITQSPKYLFRKEGQNVTLSCEQNLNHDAMYWYRQDPGQGLRLIYYSQIVNDFQKGDIAEGYSVSREKKESFPLTVTSAQKNPTAFYLCASSIRSRDEQFFGPGTRLTVL.

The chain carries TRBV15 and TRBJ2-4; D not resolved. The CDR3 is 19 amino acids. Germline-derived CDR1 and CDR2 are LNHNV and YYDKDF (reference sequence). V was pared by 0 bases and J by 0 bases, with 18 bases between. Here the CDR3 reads CATSRDFSRHGSAKNIQYF. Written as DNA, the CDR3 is TGTGCCACCAGCAGAGATTTTTCCCGACACGGTTCAGCCAAAAACATTCAGTACTTC. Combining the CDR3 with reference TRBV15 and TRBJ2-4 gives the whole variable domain DAMVIQNPRYQVTQFGKPVTLSCSQTLNHNVMYWYQQKSSQAPKLLFHYYDKDFNNEADTPDNFQSRRPNTSFCFLDIRSPGLGDTAMYLCATSRDFSRHGSAKNIQYFGAGTRLSVL.

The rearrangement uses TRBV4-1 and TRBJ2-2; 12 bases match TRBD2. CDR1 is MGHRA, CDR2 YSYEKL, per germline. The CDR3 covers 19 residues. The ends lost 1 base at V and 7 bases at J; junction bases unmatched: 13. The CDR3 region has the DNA TGCGCCAGCAGCCAAGTTATAGGACTAGCGGGGATGTATAGCGGGGAGCTGTTTTTT. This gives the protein CASSQVIGLAGMYSGELFF.

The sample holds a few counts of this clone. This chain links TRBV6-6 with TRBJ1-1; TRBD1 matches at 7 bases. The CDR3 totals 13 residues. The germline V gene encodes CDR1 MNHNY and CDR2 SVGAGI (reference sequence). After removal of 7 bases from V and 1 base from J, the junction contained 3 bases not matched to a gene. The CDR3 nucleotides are TGTGCCAGCAATAGGGACAGGAACACTGAAGCTTTCTTT. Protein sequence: CASNRDRNTEAFF.

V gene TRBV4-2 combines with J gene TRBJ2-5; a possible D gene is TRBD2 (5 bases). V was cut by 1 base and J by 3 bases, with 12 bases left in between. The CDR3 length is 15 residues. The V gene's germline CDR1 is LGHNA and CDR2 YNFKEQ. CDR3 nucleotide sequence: TGTGCCAGCAGCCAAGGCGGAGGAGAGGAAGAGACCCAGTACTTC. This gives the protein CASSQGGGEEETQYF.

CDR3 DNA sequence: TGCGCCAGCAGCCAAACGGGACTGAGAGATCAGCCCCAGCATTTT. This codes for CASSQTGLRDQPQHF. The genes are TRBV4-1 and TRBJ1-5, with a possible D match to TRBD1 (5 bases). This CDR3 is 15 amino acids long. Germline V lookup: CDR1 MGHRA, CDR2 YSYEKL. V lost 2 bases, J lost 5 bases, and 13 bases lay in between.

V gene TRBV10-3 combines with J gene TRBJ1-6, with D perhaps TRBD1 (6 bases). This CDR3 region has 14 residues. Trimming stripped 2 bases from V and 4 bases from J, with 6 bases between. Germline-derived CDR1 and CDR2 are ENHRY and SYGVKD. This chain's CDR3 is CAISEGQYNSPLHF. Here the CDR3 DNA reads TGTGCCATCAGTGAGGGACAGTATAATTCACCCCTCCACTTT.

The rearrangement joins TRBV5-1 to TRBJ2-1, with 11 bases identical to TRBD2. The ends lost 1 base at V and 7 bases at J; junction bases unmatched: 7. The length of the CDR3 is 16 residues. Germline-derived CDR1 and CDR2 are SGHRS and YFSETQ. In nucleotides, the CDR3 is TGCGCCAGCAGCTTGCTCACTAGCGGGAGTGGGAATGAGCAGTTCTTC. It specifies CASSLLTSGSGNEQFF.

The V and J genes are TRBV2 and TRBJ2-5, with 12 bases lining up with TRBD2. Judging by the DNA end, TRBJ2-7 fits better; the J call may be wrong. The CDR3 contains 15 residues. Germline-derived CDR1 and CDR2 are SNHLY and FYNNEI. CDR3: CASSARLAGENEQYF. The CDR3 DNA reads TGTGCCAGCAGTGCCAGACTAGCGGGAGAGAACGAGCAGTACTTC.

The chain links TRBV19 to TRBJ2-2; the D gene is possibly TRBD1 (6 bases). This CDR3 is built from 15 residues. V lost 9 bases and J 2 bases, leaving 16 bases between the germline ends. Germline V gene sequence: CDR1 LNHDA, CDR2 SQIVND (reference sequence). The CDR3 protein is CASHQGRSNTGELFF. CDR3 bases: TGTGCCAGCCATCAGGGGCGTTCCAACACCGGGGAGCTGTTTTTT. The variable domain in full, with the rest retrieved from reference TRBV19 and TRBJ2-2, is DGGITQSPKYLFRKEGQNVTLSCEQNLNHDAMYWYRQDPGQGLRLIYYSQIVNDFQKGDIAEGYSVSREKKESFPLTVTSAQKNPTAFYLCASHQGRSNTGELFFGEGSRLTVL.

DNA of the CDR3: TGCGCCAGCAGCCAAGATTGGCAGAACACCGGGGAGCTGTTTTTT. It encodes CASSQDWQNTGELFF. The chain couples TRBV4-1 to TRBJ2-2; D remains ambiguous. V lost 0 bases, J lost 1 base, and 6 bases lay in between. The CDR3 spans 15 residues. Germline V gene lookup returns CDR1 MGHRA and CDR2 YSYEKL.

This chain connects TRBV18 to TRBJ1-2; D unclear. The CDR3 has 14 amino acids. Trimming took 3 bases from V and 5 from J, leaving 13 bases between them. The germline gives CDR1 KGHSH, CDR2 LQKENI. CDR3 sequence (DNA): TGTGCCAGCTCACCGGGCCAAAATTCATATGGCTACACCTTC. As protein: CASSPGQNSYGYTF.

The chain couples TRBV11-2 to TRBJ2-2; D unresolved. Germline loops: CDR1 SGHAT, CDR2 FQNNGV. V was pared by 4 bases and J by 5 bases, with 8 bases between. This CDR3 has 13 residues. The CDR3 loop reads CASSSPRTGELFF. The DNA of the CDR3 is TGTGCCAGCAGCTCCCCTCGGACCGGGGAGCTGTTTTTT.

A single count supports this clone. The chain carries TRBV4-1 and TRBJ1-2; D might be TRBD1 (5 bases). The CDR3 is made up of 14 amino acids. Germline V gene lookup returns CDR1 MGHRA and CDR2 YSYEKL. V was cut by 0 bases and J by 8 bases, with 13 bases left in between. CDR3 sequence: CASSQDRGRIGYTF. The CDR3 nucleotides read TGCGCCAGCAGCCAAGATAGGGGCAGAATCGGCTACACCTTC.

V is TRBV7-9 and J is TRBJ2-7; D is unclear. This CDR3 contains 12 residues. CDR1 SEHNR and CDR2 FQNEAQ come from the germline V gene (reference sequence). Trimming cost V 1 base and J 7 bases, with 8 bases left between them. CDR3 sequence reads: CASSLDRWEQYF. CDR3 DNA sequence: TGTGCCAGCAGCTTAGACAGATGGGAGCAGTACTTC.

The CDR3 region is CASSPGQGGYGYTF. In DNA form, the CDR3 reads TGCGCCAGCAGCCCTGGACAGGGCGGCTATGGCTACACCTTC. The V and J genes are TRBV5-1 and TRBJ1-2; 8 nucleotides match TRBD1. The CDR3 covers 14 residues. After removal of 4 bases from V and 4 bases from J, the junction contained 6 bases not matched to a gene. The germline CDR1 and CDR2 sequences are SGHRS and YFSETQ.

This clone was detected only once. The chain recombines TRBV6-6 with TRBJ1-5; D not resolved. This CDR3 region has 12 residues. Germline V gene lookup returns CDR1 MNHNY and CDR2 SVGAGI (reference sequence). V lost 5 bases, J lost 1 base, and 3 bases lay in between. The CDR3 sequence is CASSQSNQPQHF. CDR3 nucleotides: TGTGCCAGCAGTCAGAGCAATCAGCCCCAGCATTTT.

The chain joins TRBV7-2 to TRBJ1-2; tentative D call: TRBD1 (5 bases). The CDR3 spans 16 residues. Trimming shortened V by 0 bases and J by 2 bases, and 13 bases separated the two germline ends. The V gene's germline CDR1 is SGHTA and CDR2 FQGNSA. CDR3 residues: CASSLALGGNNYGYTF. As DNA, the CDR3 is TGTGCCAGCAGCTTAGCGCTTGGGGGGAACAACTATGGCTACACCTTC.

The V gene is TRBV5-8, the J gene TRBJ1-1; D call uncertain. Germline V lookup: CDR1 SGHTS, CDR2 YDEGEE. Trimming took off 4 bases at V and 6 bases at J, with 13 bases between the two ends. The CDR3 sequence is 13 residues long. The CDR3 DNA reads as TGTGCCAGCAGCCGACTCCTTATCCCTGAAGCTTTCTTT. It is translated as CASSRLLIPEAFF.

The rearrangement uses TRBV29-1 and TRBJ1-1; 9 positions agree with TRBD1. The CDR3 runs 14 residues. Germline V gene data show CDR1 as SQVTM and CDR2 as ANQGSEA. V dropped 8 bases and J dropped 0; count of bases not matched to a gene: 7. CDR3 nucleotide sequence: TGCAGCACGCCGGGACAGGGTATGAACACTGAAGCTTTCTTT. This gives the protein CSTPGQGMNTEAFF.

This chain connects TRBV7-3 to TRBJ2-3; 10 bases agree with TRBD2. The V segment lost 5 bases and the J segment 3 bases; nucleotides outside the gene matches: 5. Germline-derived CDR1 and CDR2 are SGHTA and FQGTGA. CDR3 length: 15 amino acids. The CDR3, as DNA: TGTGCCAGCAGCCTCTTAGCGGGAGGAACAGATACGCAGTATTTT. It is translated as CASSLLAGGTDTQYF.

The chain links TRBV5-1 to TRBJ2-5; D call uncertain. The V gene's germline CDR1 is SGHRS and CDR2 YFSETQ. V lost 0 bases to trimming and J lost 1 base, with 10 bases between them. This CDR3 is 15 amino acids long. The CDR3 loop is CASSLAPLSQETQYF. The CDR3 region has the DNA TGCGCCAGCAGCTTGGCCCCTCTCAGCCAAGAGACCCAGTACTTC.

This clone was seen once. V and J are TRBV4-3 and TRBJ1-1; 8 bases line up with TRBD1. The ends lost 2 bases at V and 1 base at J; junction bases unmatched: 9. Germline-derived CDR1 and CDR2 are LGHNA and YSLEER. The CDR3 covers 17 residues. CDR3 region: CASSQYSQGAGNTEAFF. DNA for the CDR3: TGCGCCAGCAGCCAATACTCGCAGGGGGCCGGGAACACTGAAGCTTTCTTT.

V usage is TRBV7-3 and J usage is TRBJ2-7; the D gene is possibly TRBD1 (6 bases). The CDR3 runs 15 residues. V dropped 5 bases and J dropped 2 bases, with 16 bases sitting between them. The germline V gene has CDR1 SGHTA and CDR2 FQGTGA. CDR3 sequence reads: CASSPQAGAAYEQYF. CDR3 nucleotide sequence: TGTGCCAGCAGCCCCCAGGCAGGGGCGGCCTACGAGCAGTACTTC.

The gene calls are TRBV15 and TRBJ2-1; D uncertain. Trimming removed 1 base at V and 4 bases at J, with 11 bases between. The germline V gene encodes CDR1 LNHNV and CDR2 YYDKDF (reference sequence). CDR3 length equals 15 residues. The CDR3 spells CATSRGSFMYNEQFF. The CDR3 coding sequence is TGTGCCACCAGCAGAGGTAGTTTCATGTACAATGAGCAGTTCTTC.

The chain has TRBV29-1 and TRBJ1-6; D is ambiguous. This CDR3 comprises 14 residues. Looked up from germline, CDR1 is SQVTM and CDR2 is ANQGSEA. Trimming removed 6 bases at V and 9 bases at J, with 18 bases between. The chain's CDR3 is CSVRVLAPGSPLHF. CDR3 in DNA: TGCAGCGTGCGGGTCTTAGCTCCTGGTTCACCCCTCCACTTT.

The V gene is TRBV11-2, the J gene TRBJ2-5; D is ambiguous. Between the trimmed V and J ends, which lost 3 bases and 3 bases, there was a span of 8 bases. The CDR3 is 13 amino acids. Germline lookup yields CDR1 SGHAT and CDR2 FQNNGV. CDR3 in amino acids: CASSFGQKETQYF. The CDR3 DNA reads TGTGCCAGCAGCTTTGGGCAGAAAGAGACCCAGTACTTC.

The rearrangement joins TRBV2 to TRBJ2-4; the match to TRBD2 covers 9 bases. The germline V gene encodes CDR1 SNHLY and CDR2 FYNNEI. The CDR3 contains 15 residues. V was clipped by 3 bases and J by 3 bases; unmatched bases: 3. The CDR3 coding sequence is TGTGCCAGCAGTGATGCGGGGGGGGTCAAAAACATTCAGTACTTC. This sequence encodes CASSDAGGVKNIQYF.

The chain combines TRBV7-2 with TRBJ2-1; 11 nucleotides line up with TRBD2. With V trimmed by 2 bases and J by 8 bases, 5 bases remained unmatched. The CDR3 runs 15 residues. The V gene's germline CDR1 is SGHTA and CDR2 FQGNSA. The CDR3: CASSLQLAGGHEQFF. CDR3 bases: TGTGCCAGCAGCTTACAGTTAGCGGGGGGGCATGAGCAGTTCTTC.

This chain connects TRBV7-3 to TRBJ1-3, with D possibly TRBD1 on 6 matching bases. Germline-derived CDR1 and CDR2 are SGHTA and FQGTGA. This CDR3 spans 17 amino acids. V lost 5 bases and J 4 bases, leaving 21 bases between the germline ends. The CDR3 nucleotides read TGTGCCAGCAGCCCCGGCAGGGGCCGCGATTCGGGAAACACCATATATTTT. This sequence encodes CASSPGRGRDSGNTIYF.